One T cell receptor beta chain is described in this entry. Antigen unknown. The library came from three nested PCR rounds adapted from ARM-PCR protocols. TCRdb reprocessed the multiplex PCR reads with MiXCR, giving one entry per CDR3 protein. Among 90,000 to 100,000 distinct CDR3 sequences listed, 80% were seen once. The sample is drawn from a study of tumor and adjacent non-tumor tissue in lung cancer. Study details: Each sample yielded 4 million to 5 million productive TCRbeta reads on average.

CDR1 and CDR2 (germline): SGHRS, YFSETQ. The CDR3 consists of 12 residues. V was shortened by 3 bases and J by 10 bases, with 11 bases between the two germline ends. The template was RNA from unsorted bulk tissue. Distant lung tissue was collected more than 3 cm away from the tumor edge. Study-wide findings and caveats: Normal lung showed higher cumulative top 100 clone frequency than tumor. Patients with more diverse tumor TCRs had worse survival. TCR diversity was significantly greater in tumor than normal lung tissue.

The chain employs TRBV5-1 and TRBJ2-1; D gene ambiguous. This TCR derives from a man between 60 and 70 years old with small cell lung cancer. Input material: distant non-tumor lung tissue. This chain's CDR3 is CASSSGTGEQFF. CDR3 in DNA: TGCGCCAGCAGCTCAGGAACCGGGGAGCAGTTCTTC.